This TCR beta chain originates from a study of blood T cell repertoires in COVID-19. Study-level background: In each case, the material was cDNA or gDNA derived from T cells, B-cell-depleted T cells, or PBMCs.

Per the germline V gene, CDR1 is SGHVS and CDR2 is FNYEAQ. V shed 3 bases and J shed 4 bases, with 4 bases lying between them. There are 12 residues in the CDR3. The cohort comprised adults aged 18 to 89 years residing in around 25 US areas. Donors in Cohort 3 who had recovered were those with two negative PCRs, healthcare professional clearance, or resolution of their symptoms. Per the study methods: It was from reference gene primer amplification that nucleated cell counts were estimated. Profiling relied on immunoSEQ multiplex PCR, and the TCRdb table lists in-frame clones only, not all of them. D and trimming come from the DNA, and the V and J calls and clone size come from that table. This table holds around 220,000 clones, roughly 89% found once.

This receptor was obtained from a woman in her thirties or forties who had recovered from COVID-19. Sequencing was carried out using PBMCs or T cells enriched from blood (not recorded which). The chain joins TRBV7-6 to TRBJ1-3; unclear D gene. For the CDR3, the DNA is TGTGCCAGCAGCTTTACAGGAAACACCATATATTTT. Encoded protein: CASSFTGNTIYF.